The 22 T cell receptor beta chains below were found in one sample sequenced in a study of blood T cell repertoires in COVID-19. Repertoires were generated with immunoSEQ multiplex PCR, while TCRdb's copy carries only in-frame clones and drops some. The profile shows about 130,000 clones, about 88% of them singletons. The specimen was peripheral blood. The receptors derive from a man aged 55 to 70 with COVID-19, enrolled during active disease.

The chain uses TRBV12-3 or TRBV12-4 and TRBJ1-2, with D maybe TRBD1 (6 bases). The CDR3 loop spans 13 amino acids. The V end lost 4 bases, the J end lost 4 bases, and 10 bases lay between the germline ends. The CDR3 here is CASSSQGTYGYTF. The CDR3 DNA follows: TGTGCCAGCAGTTCACAGGGTACCTATGGCTACACCTTC.

The V call is TRBV7-2, the J call TRBJ2-2; 7 bases match TRBD1. Per the germline V gene, CDR1 is SGHTA and CDR2 is FQGNSA. V shed 5 bases, J shed 4 bases, and the junction held 10 bases outside the gene matches. The CDR3 sequence is 16 residues long. The CDR3 sequence: CASSRRDRVPTGELFF. CDR3 in DNA: TGTGCCAGCAGCCGCCGTGACAGGGTGCCCACCGGGGAGCTGTTTTTT.

This clone showed up just once. The chain carries TRBV19 and TRBJ1-1, with 9 bases identical to TRBD1. CDR3 length: 15 amino acids. The germline gives CDR1 LNHDA, CDR2 SQIVND (reference sequence). Losses at the gene ends were 6 bases for V and 1 base for J; bases not matched to a gene: 6. CDR3 in DNA: TGTGCCAGTAGCCAGGGGACAGGGCGGAACACTGAAGCTTTCTTT. It specifies CASSQGTGRNTEAFF.

This chain uses TRBV7-9 with TRBJ2-3, with a weak D call TRBD2 (6 bases). There are 14 residues in the CDR3. Trimming left V 3 bases short and J 4 bases short, with 11 bases between. The V gene's germline CDR1 is SEHNR and CDR2 FQNEAQ (reference sequence). CDR3 DNA sequence: TGTGCCAGCAGCTTCGGAGGGACCTCAGATACGCAGTATTTT. It yields the protein CASSFGGTSDTQYF.

In its sample, this clone was seen once. The rearrangement uses TRBV6-5 and TRBJ2-5; D unclear. The V and J ends lost 7 bases and 1 base respectively, with 10 bases between them. The CDR3 is 13 amino acids. The germline V gene has CDR1 MNHEY and CDR2 SVGAGI. The CDR3 DNA is TGTGCCAGCACCCTTTTGTCCCAAGAGACCCAGTACTTC. Translating it yields CASTLLSQETQYF.

The genes are TRBV5-6 and TRBJ2-7; D unresolved. The CDR3 is made up of 12 amino acids. Trimming cost V 3 bases and J 2 bases, with 6 bases left between them. The germline gives CDR1 SGHDT, CDR2 YYEEEE. CDR3 sequence reads: CASSYYTYEQYF. DNA for the CDR3: TGTGCCAGCAGCTATTACACCTACGAGCAGTACTTC.

The V gene is TRBV3-1 (or the pseudogene TRBV3-2), the J gene TRBJ1-5; the D is unclear. Germline V gives CDR1 LGHDT, CDR2 YNNKEL (reference sequence). Trimming removed 8 bases at V and 0 bases at J, with 8 bases between. The CDR3 loop spans 13 amino acids. The CDR3, as DNA: TGTGCCAGCGGACGGGATAGCAATCAGCCCCAGCATTTT. It codes for CASGRDSNQPQHF.

V gene TRBV19 combines with J gene TRBJ1-2, with 11 bases fitting TRBD1. CDR1 LNHDA and CDR2 SQIVND come from the germline V gene (reference sequence). The CDR3 is 14 residues long. The junction had 7 bases not matched to a gene; V was cut back by 5 bases and J by 8 bases. The CDR3 nucleotides are TGTGCCAGTAGTGCCGGGACAGGGGGAAGGGGCTACACCTTC. Amino acid sequence: CASSAGTGGRGYTF.

The chain uses TRBV30 and TRBJ2-7, with TRBD2 matching over 13 bases. Germline V gene sequence: CDR1 GTSNPN, CDR2 SVGIG (reference sequence). The V gene end was trimmed by 3 bases and the J gene end by 3 bases; junction bases not matched to a gene: 5. The CDR3 length is 15 residues. The CDR3 region is CAWSPLAGGVYEQYF. The CDR3 DNA is TGTGCCTGGAGCCCACTAGCGGGAGGGGTCTACGAGCAGTACTTC.

J is TRBJ2-7 and V is TRBV5-6; D is uncertain. V shed 2 bases and J shed 2 bases, with 8 bases lying between them. This CDR3 comprises 13 residues. Germline V gene sequence: CDR1 SGHDT, CDR2 YYEEEE. CDR3 DNA: TGTGCCAGCAGCTTCAGGAACACCTACGAGCAGTACTTC. Protein sequence: CASSFRNTYEQYF.

The chain is built from TRBV28 and TRBJ1-2; the D gene is possibly TRBD1 (6 bases). The CDR3 spans 13 residues. CDR1 MDHEN and CDR2 SYDVKM come from the germline V gene. The V end was cut by 8 bases, the J end by 3 bases, with 13 bases between. The CDR3 DNA is TGTGCCAGCCATAACAGGGATCACTATGGCTACACCTTC. Translated: CASHNRDHYGYTF.

The chain carries TRBV4-1 and TRBJ2-2; 8 nucleotides align to TRBD1. Trimming took 1 base from V and 6 from J; bases not matched to a gene: 13. There are 18 residues in the CDR3. Germline loops: CDR1 MGHRA, CDR2 YSYEKL. The CDR3, as DNA: TGCGCCAGCAGCCAAGCTGGGACAGGCGGCCGGTGGTCCGGGGAGCTGTTTTTT. The encoded protein is CASSQAGTGGRWSGELFF.

This sequence joins TRBV24-1 and TRBJ1-1; possible D gene TRBD1, 5 bases. This CDR3 is built from 13 residues. The V gene's germline CDR1 is KGHDR and CDR2 SFDVKD. The ends were cut back, 5 bases at V and 5 bases at J, with 11 bases in the middle. The CDR3 spells CATSAGDRTEAFF. In nucleotides, the CDR3 is TGTGCCACCAGTGCGGGGGATCGGACTGAAGCTTTCTTT.

The chain recombines TRBV2 with TRBJ2-1; D gene ambiguous. V was trimmed by 11 bases and J by 2 bases, leaving 19 bases between them. This CDR3 spans 15 amino acids. Germline CDR1 SNHLY, CDR2 FYNNEI. CDR3 coding DNA: TGTGCCGCCAGCACCGAGCAGGTCCCCTACAATGAGCAGTTCTTC. Protein sequence: CAASTEQVPYNEQFF. The full variable domain, completed using reference TRBV2 and TRBJ2-1, is EPEVTQTPSHQVTQMGQEVILRCVPISNHLYFYWYRQILGQKVEFLVSFYNNEISEKSEIFDDQFSVERPDGSNFTLKIRSTKLEDSAMYFCAASTEQVPYNEQFFGPGTRLTVL.

The genes are TRBV27 and TRBJ2-1, with TRBD2 matching 9 bases. V lost 0 bases, J lost 4 bases, and 4 bases stayed unmatched. Germline assignment: CDR1 MNHEY and CDR2 SMNVEV (reference sequence). The CDR3 runs 16 residues. The CDR3 coding sequence is TGTGCCAGCAGTTTATCTGCGGGAGGGACGTACAATGAGCAGTTCTTC. Translation: CASSLSAGGTYNEQFF.

The chain is built from TRBV6-1 and TRBJ1-5; D perhaps matches TRBD1 (5 bases). V lost 0 bases and J lost 0, with 6 bases in between. CDR1 MNHNS and CDR2 SASEGT come from the germline V gene. CDR3 length: 15 amino acids. CDR3 DNA: TGTGCCAGCAGTGAAGCGGACAATAGCAATCAGCCCCAGCATTTT. It translates to CASSEADNSNQPQHF.

This clone has only one observation. The chain uses TRBV4-2 and TRBJ2-7, with D perhaps TRBD1 (6 bases). The CDR3 has 13 amino acids. The germline gives CDR1 LGHNA, CDR2 YNFKEQ. Trimming cost V 3 bases and J 7 bases, with 13 bases left between them. The CDR3 protein is CASSQGTPEEQYF. CDR3 bases: TGTGCCAGCAGCCAGGGGACACCGGAGGAGCAGTACTTC.

This chain connects TRBV3-1 (or the pseudogene TRBV3-2) to TRBJ2-2; D gene unclear. V lost 4 bases and J lost 6, with 12 bases in between. The CDR3 has 14 residues. Germline V gives CDR1 LGHDT, CDR2 YNNKEL (reference sequence). The CDR3 is CASSPSRLAGELFF. The DNA of the CDR3 is TGTGCCAGCAGCCCTAGTAGGTTGGCCGGGGAGCTGTTTTTT.

J is TRBJ1-2 and V is TRBV11-2, with D perhaps matching TRBD1 (5 bases). CDR1 and CDR2 from the germline V gene are SGHAT and FQNNGV. This CDR3 is 14 amino acids long. Trimming removed 1 base at V and 7 bases at J, with 13 bases between. The DNA for the CDR3 is TGTGCCAGCAGCTTAGTTCGCCAGGGCCCTGGCTACACCTTC. It specifies CASSLVRQGPGYTF.

The genes are TRBV11-3 and TRBJ2-1, with 7 bases matching TRBD2. Germline CDR1 is SGHNT and CDR2 is YENEEA. The CDR3 runs to 15 residues. Trimming cost V 0 bases and J 5 bases; bases outside gene matches: 4. The CDR3, as DNA: TGTGCCAGCAGCTTAGAGCCTAGCGGAGACAATGAGCAGTTCTTC. It yields the protein CASSLEPSGDNEQFF.

In DNA form, the CDR3 reads TGTGCCAGCAGCCCCCTTTCTAAATCCTACGAGCAGTACTTC. As protein: CASSPLSKSYEQYF. The rearrangement joins TRBV28 to TRBJ2-7; no definite D call. The V end was cut by 6 bases, the J end by 1 base, with 13 bases between. The CDR3 has 14 residues. Germline CDR1 MDHEN, CDR2 SYDVKM.

V is TRBV12-3 or TRBV12-4 and J is TRBJ1-1, with 8 bases matching TRBD1. The J segment lost 7 bases and the V segment lost 7 bases, leaving 8 bases of the junction unmatched. The CDR3 loop spans 13 amino acids. This chain's CDR3 is CASTRQGLGEAFF. The CDR3 DNA reads as TGTGCCAGCACTCGACAGGGGCTCGGTGAAGCTTTCTTT.